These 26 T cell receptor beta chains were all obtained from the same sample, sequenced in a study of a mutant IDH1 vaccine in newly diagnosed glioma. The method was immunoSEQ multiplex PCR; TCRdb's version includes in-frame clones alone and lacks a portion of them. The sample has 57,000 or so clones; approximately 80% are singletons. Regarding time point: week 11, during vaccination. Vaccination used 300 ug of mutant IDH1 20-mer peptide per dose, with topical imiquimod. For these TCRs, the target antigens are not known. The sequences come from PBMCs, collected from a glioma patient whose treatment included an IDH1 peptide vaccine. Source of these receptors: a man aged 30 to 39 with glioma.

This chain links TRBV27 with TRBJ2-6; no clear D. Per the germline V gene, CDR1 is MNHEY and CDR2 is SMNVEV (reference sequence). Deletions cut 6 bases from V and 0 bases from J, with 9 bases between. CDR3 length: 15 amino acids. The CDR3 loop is CASSSYSSGANVLTF. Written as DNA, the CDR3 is TGTGCCAGCAGCAGCTACTCCTCTGGGGCCAACGTCCTGACTTTC.

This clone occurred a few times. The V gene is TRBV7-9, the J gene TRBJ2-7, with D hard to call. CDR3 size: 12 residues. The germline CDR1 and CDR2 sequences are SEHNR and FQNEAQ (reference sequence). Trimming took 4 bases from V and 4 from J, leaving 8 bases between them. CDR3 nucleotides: TGTGCCAGCAGCTCCAGCGCGTACGAGCAGTACTTC. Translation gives CASSSSAYEQYF.

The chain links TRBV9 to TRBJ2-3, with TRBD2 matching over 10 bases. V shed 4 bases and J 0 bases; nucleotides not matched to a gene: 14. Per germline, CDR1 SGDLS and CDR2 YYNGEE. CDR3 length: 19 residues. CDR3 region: CASSPDGRVAGGSTDTQYF. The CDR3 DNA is TGTGCCAGCAGCCCCGACGGTCGGGTAGCGGGGGGAAGCACAGATACGCAGTATTTT.

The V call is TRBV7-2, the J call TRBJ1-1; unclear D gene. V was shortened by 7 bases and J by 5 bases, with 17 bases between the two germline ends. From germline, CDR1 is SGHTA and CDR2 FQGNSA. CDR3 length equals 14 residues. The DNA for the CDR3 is TGTGCCAGCACAGGCGACACCCTGGGGACTGAAGCTTTCTTT. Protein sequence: CASTGDTLGTEAFF.

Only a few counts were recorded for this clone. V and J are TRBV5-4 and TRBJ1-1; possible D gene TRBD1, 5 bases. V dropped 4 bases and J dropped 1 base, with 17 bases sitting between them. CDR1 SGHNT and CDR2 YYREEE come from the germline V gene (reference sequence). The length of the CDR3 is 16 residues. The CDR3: CASSPGGRDGNTEAFF. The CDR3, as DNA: TGTGCCAGCAGCCCGGGGGGTAGGGATGGGAACACTGAAGCTTTCTTT.

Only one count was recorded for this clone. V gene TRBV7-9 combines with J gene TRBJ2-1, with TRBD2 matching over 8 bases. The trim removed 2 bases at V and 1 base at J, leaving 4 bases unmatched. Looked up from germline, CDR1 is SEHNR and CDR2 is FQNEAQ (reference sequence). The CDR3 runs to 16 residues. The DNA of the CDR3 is TGTGCCAGCAGCTTATTCGGGACTAGGTCCTACAATGAGCAGTTCTTC. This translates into CASSLFGTRSYNEQFF. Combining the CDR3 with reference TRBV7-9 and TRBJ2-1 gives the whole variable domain DTGVSQNPRHKITKRGQNVTFRCDPISEHNRLYWYRQTLGQGPEFLTYFQNEAQLEKSRLLSDRFSAERPKGSFSTLEIQRTEQGDSAMYLCASSLFGTRSYNEQFFGPGTRLTVL.

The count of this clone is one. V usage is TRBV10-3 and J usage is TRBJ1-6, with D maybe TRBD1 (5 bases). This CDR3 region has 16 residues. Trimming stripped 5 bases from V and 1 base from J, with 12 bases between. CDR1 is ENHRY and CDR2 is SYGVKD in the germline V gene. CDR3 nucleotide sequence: TGTGCCATCAGTAATCACCAGGGTTCCTATAATTCACCCCTCCACTTT. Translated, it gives CAISNHQGSYNSPLHF.

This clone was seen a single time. CDR3 nucleotide sequence: TGTGCCAGCGATTTTGGGACTGCTGGAAACACCATATATTTT. It encodes CASDFGTAGNTIYF. The J gene is TRBJ1-3, the V gene TRBV7-9; D may be TRBD1 (5 bases). V was cut by 8 bases and J by 2 bases, with 13 bases left in between. Per the germline V gene, CDR1 is SEHNR and CDR2 is FQNEAQ (reference sequence). This CDR3 contains 14 residues. The variable domain in full, with the rest retrieved from reference TRBV7-9 and TRBJ1-3, is DTGVSQNPRHKITKRGQNVTFRCDPISEHNRLYWYRQTLGQGPEFLTYFQNEAQLEKSRLLSDRFSAERPKGSFSTLEIQRTEQGDSAMYLCASDFGTAGNTIYFGEGSWLTVV.

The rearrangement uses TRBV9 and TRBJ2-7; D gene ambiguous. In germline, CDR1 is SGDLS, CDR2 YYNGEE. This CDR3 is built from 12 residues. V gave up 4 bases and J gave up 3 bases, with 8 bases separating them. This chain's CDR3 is CASSPPSYEQYF. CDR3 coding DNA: TGTGCCAGCAGCCCCCCTAGCTACGAGCAGTACTTC. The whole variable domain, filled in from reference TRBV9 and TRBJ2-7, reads DSGVTQTPKHLITATGQRVTLRCSPRSGDLSVYWYQQSLDQGLQFLIQYYNGEERAKGNILERFSAQQFPDLHSELNLSSLELGDSALYFCASSPPSYEQYFGPGTRLTVT.

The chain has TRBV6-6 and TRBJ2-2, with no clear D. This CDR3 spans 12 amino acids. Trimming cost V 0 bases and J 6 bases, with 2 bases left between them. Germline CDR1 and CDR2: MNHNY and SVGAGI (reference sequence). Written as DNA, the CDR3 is TGTGCCAGCAGTTACTCGGCCGGGGAGCTGTTTTTT. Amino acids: CASSYSAGELFF.

CDR3 bases: TGTGCCAGCAGCCCGACTAGCGGGGAGAACAATGAGCAGTTCTTC. It is translated as CASSPTSGENNEQFF. V and J are TRBV11-1 and TRBJ2-1, with TRBD2 identical over 11 bases. Germline V gene data show CDR1 as SGHAT and CDR2 as FQDESV (reference sequence). Trimming at V came to 5 bases and at J to 5 bases, leaving 5 bases not matched to a gene. The CDR3 is 15 amino acids.

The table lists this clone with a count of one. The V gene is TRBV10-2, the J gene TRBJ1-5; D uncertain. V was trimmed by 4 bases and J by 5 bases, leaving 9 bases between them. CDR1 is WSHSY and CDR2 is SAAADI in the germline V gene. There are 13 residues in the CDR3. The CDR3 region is CASSGLGYQPQHF. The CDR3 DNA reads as TGCGCCAGCAGTGGGCTCGGGTATCAGCCCCAGCATTTT.

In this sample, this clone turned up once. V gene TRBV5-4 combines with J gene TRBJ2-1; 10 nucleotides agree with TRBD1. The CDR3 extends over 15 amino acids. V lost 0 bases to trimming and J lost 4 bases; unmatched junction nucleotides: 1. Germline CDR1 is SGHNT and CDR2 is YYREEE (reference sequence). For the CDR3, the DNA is TGTGCCAGCAGCTTGGGGACAGGGGGGTACAATGAGCAGTTCTTC. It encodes CASSLGTGGYNEQFF.

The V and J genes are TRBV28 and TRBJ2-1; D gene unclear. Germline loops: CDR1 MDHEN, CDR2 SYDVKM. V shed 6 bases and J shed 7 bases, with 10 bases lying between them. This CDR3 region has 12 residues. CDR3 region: CASSRSKNEQFF. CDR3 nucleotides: TGTGCCAGCAGCCGTAGTAAAAATGAGCAGTTCTTC.

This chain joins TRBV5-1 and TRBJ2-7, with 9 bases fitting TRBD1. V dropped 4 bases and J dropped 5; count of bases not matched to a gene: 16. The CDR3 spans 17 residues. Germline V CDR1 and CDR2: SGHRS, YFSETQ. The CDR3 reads CASSPFVRGQGKDEQYF. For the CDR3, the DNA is TGCGCCAGCAGCCCCTTCGTGAGGGGACAGGGAAAGGACGAGCAGTACTTC.

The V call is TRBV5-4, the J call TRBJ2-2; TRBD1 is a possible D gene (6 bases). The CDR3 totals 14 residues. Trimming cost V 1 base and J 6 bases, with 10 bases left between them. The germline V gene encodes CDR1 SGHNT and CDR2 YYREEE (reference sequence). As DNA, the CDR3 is TGTGCCAGCAGCTTGACAGGGCAGGCCGGGGAGCTGTTTTTT. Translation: CASSLTGQAGELFF. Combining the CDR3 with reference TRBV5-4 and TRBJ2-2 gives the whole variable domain ETGVTQSPTHLIKTRGQQVTLRCSSQSGHNTVSWYQQALGQGPQFIFQYYREEENGRGNFPPRFSGLQFPNYSSELNVNALELDDSALYLCASSLTGQAGELFFGEGSRLTVL.

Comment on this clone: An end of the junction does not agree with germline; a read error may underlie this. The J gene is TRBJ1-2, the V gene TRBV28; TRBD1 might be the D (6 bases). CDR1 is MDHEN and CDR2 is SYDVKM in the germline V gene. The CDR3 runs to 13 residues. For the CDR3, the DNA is TGTGCCAGCAGGGACAGTGCTAAGTATGGCTACACCTTC. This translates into CASRDSAKYGYTF.

CDR3 amino acids: CASRPWGISTDTQYF. The CDR3 DNA reads as TGTGCCAGCAGACCGTGGGGTATTAGCACAGATACGCAGTATTTT. The V gene is TRBV2, the J gene TRBJ2-3; D uncertain. V gave up 6 bases and J gave up 0 bases, with 13 bases separating them. In germline, CDR1 is SNHLY, CDR2 FYNNEI. There are 15 residues in the CDR3.

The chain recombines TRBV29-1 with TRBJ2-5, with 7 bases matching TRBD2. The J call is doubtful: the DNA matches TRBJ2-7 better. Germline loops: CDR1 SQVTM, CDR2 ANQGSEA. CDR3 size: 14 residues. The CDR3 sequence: CSVSWRELPYEQYF. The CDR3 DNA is TGCAGCGTTTCTTGGCGGGAGCTCCCCTACGAGCAGTACTTC.

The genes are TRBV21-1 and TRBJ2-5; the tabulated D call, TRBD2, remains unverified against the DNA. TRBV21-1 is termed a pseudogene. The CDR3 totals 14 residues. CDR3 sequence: CASTNGAGVETQYF. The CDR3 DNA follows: TGTGCCAGCACAAACGGAGCGGGGGTTGAGACCCAGTACTTC.

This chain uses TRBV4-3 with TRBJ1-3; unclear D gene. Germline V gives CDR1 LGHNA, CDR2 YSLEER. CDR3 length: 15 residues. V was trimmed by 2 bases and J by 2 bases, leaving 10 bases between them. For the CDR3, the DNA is TGCGCCAGCAGCCAAACGGCACGGACTGGAAACACCATATATTTT. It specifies CASSQTARTGNTIYF.

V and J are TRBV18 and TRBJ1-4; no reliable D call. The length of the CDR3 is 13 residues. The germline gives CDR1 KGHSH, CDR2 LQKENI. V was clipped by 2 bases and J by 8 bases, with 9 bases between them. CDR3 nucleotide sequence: TGTGCCAGCTCACCAGGCACCTGGGAAAAACTGTTTTTT. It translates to CASSPGTWEKLFF.

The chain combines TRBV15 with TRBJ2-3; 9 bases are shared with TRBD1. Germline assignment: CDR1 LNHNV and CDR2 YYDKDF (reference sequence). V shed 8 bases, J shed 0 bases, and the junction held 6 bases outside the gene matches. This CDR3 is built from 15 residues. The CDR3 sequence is CATWTGDYSTDTQYF. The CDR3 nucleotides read TGTGCCACCTGGACAGGGGACTACAGCACAGATACGCAGTATTTT.

The CDR3 bases are TGTGCCAGCGGGAAAGACCAAGAGACCCAGTACTTC. Translating gives CASGKDQETQYF. The gene calls are TRBV5-6 and TRBJ2-5, with D unresolved. Germline lookup yields CDR1 SGHDT and CDR2 YYEEEE. Trimming left V 7 bases short and J 0 bases short, with 7 bases between. The CDR3 is 12 residues long.

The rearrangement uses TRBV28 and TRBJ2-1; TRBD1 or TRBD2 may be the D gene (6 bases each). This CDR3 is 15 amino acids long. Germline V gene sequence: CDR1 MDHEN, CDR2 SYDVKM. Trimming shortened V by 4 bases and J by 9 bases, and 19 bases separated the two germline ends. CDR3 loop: CASSSDRRGLSEQFF. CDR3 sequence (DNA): TGTGCCAGCAGTTCCGACAGGAGGGGATTGAGTGAGCAGTTCTTC.

CDR3 nucleotide sequence: TGTGCCAGCAGTCGCTTTGGGGGCGTTCTTTATGGCTACACCTTC. Translation gives CASSRFGGVLYGYTF. The rearrangement links TRBV28 to TRBJ1-2; D perhaps matches TRBD1 (6 bases). From germline, CDR1 is MDHEN and CDR2 SYDVKM. CDR3 size: 15 residues. The germline V and J ends were trimmed by 5 bases and 5 bases, with 18 bases remaining between them.